This section outlines one TCR beta chain sequence together with its context. The data were obtained in a study of T cell responses to AZD1222 COVID-19 vaccine. Per germline, CDR1 SGHAT and CDR2 FQNNGV. This CDR3 comprises 12 residues. V was shortened by 2 bases and J by 9 bases, with 8 bases between the two germline ends. Generated by immunoSEQ multiplex PCR, the TCRdb table keeps only in-frame clones and is missing some. The sample has about 130,000 clones; around 91% are singletons. The sample consisted of peripheral blood, taken on day 0 of MenACWY control vaccination. V and J are TRBV11-2 and TRBJ2-1; D might be TRBD2 (6 bases). The TCR originated in an adult in good health. This CDR3 reads CASSLYGGEQFF. In DNA, the CDR3 is TGTGCCAGCAGCTTATACGGGGGTGAGCAGTTCTTC.